Shown below are 30 T cell receptor beta chains from a single sample sequenced in a study of molecular identifiers for immune sequencing clone quantification (dated by TCRdb to the late 2010s). Receptors were amplified or captured by PCR. Sequencing used a NextSeq 500. Clones were called with MiXCR by TCRdb after fastp trimmed the public reads at Q25, and only in-frame beta chains were retained. Every entry covers one CDR3 protein and lists the most common genes and DNA from its rows. Present in this sample are approximately 680,000 distinct CDR3 sequences, roughly 27% of which were seen just once. Approximately 0.75% of the sample goes to the ten largest clones. The sample was naive CD8+ T cells from blood, with Jurkat cell RNA spiked in. Interpreted using the paper, the cell subset or site label stands for: FACS-sorted CD8+CD4-CCR7+CD45RA+ naive T cells. The receptors come from a human donor in good health. Some libraries in this study had Jurkat cell RNA spiked in.

The chain combines TRBV30 with TRBJ2-7; 12 nucleotides match TRBD2. The CDR3 loop spans 15 amino acids. With V trimmed by 0 bases and J by 3 bases, 3 bases remained unmatched. Germline values: CDR1 GTSNPN, CDR2 SVGIG (reference sequence). The CDR3 nucleotides are TGTGCCTGGAGTGTCCTAGCGGGGGGGCTCTACGAGCAGTACTTC. Its translation is CAWSVLAGGLYEQYF.

There are many counts of this clonotype. The V call is TRBV7-2, the J call TRBJ2-3; the match to TRBD1 covers 7 bases. V lost 1 base, J lost 2 bases, and 9 bases stayed unmatched. This CDR3 has 17 residues. CDR1 SGHTA and CDR2 FQGNSA come from the germline V gene. The CDR3 sequence: CASSLVADRDDTDTQYF. CDR3 DNA: TGTGCCAGCAGCTTAGTCGCCGACAGGGACGACACAGATACGCAGTATTTT.

This clonotype was detected only a few times. This may come from a read error, since a much larger clone is one base off. The CDR3 DNA is TGTGCCAGCAGCCAAACCCTAGATTCGCCAAGCCAAGAGCCCCAGTACTTC. This sequence encodes CASSQTLDSPSQEPQYF. The gene calls are TRBV4-2 and TRBJ2-5; no reliable D call. The CDR3 spans 17 residues. Per the germline V gene, CDR1 is LGHNA and CDR2 is YNFKEQ.

This clonotype has just a few counts. The gene calls are TRBV4-3 and TRBJ2-1; TRBD1 might be the D (5 bases). Trimming shortened V by 2 bases and J by 5 bases, and 10 bases separated the two germline ends. The CDR3 consists of 14 residues. Per germline, CDR1 LGHNA and CDR2 YSLEER. CDR3 sequence (DNA): TGCGCCAGCAGCCAAACACTGACAGACAATGAGCAGTTCTTC. Protein: CASSQTLTDNEQFF.

This chain uses TRBV9 with TRBJ1-2; possibly TRBD1 for D (5 bases). V was cut by 0 bases and J by 5 bases, with 14 bases left in between. This CDR3 contains 15 residues. Looked up from germline, CDR1 is SGDLS and CDR2 is YYNGEE. CDR3 sequence: CASSVDGGELYGYTF. The CDR3 DNA follows: TGTGCCAGCAGCGTAGATGGGGGAGAACTATATGGCTACACCTTC.

This clonotype was detected ten times or more. CDR3 loop: CASSFGSGFAGQYF. CDR3 bases: TGTGCCAGCAGTTTTGGTTCCGGTTTCGCAGGGCAGTACTTC. The chain joins TRBV28 to TRBJ2-7; D is ambiguous. V was cut by 3 bases and J by 9 bases, with 18 bases left in between. Germline V gene sequence: CDR1 MDHEN, CDR2 SYDVKM. There are 14 residues in the CDR3.

This clonotype was picked up many times. This sequence joins TRBV28 and TRBJ2-4; D not certain. This CDR3 region has 11 residues. Trimming took off 5 bases at V and 10 bases at J, with 9 bases between the two ends. The germline CDR1 and CDR2 sequences are MDHEN and SYDVKM. As DNA, the CDR3 is TGTGCCAGCAGTCCTGCTGGGATTCAGTACTTC. Translation gives CASSPAGIQYF.

This clonotype was found many times. V usage is TRBV15 and J usage is TRBJ1-4, with D possibly being TRBD1 (6 bases). From germline, CDR1 is LNHNV and CDR2 YYDKDF (reference sequence). The V end lost 6 bases, the J end lost 0 bases, and 14 bases lay between the germline ends. The CDR3 spans 16 residues. The CDR3, as DNA: TGTGCCACCAGAGGTGGGGGGGCAGCAACTAATGAAAAACTGTTTTTT. This codes for CATRGGGAATNEKLFF.

This clonotype was counted between two and nine times. CDR3 amino acids: CATSGGEETQYF. CDR3 DNA: TGTGCCACCAGTGGTGGAGAAGAGACCCAGTACTTC. J is TRBJ2-5 and V is TRBV24-1; D is ambiguous. V lost 5 bases, J lost 3 bases, and 6 bases lay in between. The CDR3 runs 12 residues. Germline-derived CDR1 and CDR2 are KGHDR and SFDVKD.

Only a few counts were recorded for this clonotype. V usage is TRBV2 and J usage is TRBJ2-7, with 8 bases aligning to TRBD2. CDR1 is SNHLY and CDR2 is FYNNEI in the germline V gene. The CDR3 has 15 residues. The V segment lost 2 bases and the J segment 0 bases; nucleotides outside the gene matches: 3. The DNA of the CDR3 is TGTGCCAGCAGTGAAATTAGCGGGACCTCCTACGAGCAGTACTTC. This sequence encodes CASSEISGTSYEQYF.

This clonotype has more than one count but fewer than ten. The chain combines TRBV3-1 with TRBJ2-3; D is possibly TRBD1 or TRBD2 (5 bases each). Germline V gene data show CDR1 as LGHDT and CDR2 as YNNKEL (reference sequence). Trimming took off 3 bases at V and 2 bases at J, with 15 bases between the two ends. The CDR3 spans 16 residues. CDR3 DNA: TGTGCCAGCAGCCATGCCGGGACCTTTCTCACAGATACGCAGTATTTT. Translating gives CASSHAGTFLTDTQYF.

Comment on this clonotype: A junction end diverges from the germline sequence, so it may reflect a read error. V is TRBV7-3 and J is TRBJ2-3, with TRBD2 identical over 11 bases. Germline CDR1 SGHTA, CDR2 FQGTGA. This CDR3 has 15 amino acids. CDR3 protein: CASSLTSGNTDAQYF. Written as DNA, the CDR3 is TGTGCCAGCAGCTTGACTAGCGGGAACACAGATGCGCAGTATTTT.

Worth noting for this clonotype: This may be a read error: a much more frequent sequence differs by one nucleotide. The chain joins TRBV12-3 or TRBV12-4 to TRBJ2-5; no reliable D call. The length of the CDR3 is 12 residues. Trimming removed 5 bases from V and 5 bases from J, with 9 bases in between. This CDR3 is CASSLYPETQYF. CDR3 sequence (DNA): TGTGCCAGCAGTCTTTACCCGGAGACCCAGTACTTC.

A few counts support this clonotype. The chain couples TRBV12-3 or TRBV12-4 to TRBJ2-1, with D perhaps matching TRBD1 (5 bases). V shed 6 bases and J shed 9 bases, with 15 bases lying between them. The length of the CDR3 is 13 residues. CDR3 in amino acids: CASSFTSRGEQFF. The CDR3 DNA sequence: TGTGCCAGCAGCTTTACCTCTAGGGGTGAGCAGTTCTTC.

This clonotype was counted at least ten times. The chain joins TRBV24-1 to TRBJ2-1, with D hard to call. V was clipped by 6 bases and J by 0 bases, with 8 bases between them. This CDR3 has 14 amino acids. The germline gives CDR1 KGHDR, CDR2 SFDVKD. In nucleotides, the CDR3 is TGTGCCACCAGTAGTAAAAGCTCCTACAATGAGCAGTTCTTC. Translation gives CATSSKSSYNEQFF.

This clonotype was seen just once. J is TRBJ2-1 and V is TRBV2; D ambiguous. Germline V lookup: CDR1 SNHLY, CDR2 FYNNEI. CDR3 size: 15 residues. The V gene lost 6 bases and the J gene lost 0 bases, with 12 bases spanning the gap. In DNA, the CDR3 is TGTGCCAGCAGGGGTAGCCGAAGCTCCTACAATGAGCAGTTCTTC. It is translated as CASRGSRSSYNEQFF.

This clonotype was seen more than once but under ten times. The rearrangement links TRBV6-5 to TRBJ2-7, with D possibly matching TRBD1 (6 bases). Germline assignment: CDR1 MNHEY and CDR2 SVGAGI. Trimming took off 2 bases at V and 0 bases at J, with 11 bases between the two ends. The CDR3 totals 15 residues. CDR3 in DNA: TGTGCCAGCAGTTACAAAGGGGGTAGCTCCTACGAGCAGTACTTC. As protein: CASSYKGGSSYEQYF.

In DNA form, the CDR3 reads TGTGCCAGCAGAGGGACTAGCGGGAGGGACGAGCAGTACTTC. Amino acids: CASRGTSGRDEQYF. The chain carries TRBV12-3 or TRBV12-4 and TRBJ2-7; 16 bases agree with TRBD2. The trim removed 6 bases at V and 5 bases at J, leaving 1 base unmatched. The CDR3 runs to 14 residues.

This clonotype came up many times. This chain links TRBV20-1 with TRBJ2-7, with D perhaps TRBD1 (6 bases). The CDR3 runs 15 residues. Germline-derived CDR1 and CDR2 are DFQATT and SNEGSKA (reference sequence). The V and J ends lost 0 bases and 0 bases respectively, with 12 bases between them. DNA of the CDR3: TGCAGTGCTAGAGAGCAGGGGAAGAGCTCCTACGAGCAGTACTTC. As protein: CSAREQGKSSYEQYF.

This clonotype was picked up a small number of times. The rearrangement joins TRBV5-1 to TRBJ2-7, with 11 bases aligning to TRBD2. J gave up 3 bases and V 0 bases, and 8 bases lay outside the gene matches. The CDR3 has 17 residues. Germline CDR1 reads SGHRS; CDR2 reads YFSETQ. The DNA for the CDR3 is TGCGCCAGCAGCTTGGGTACTAGCGGGGGCCGGCGCTACGAGCAGTACTTC. Its translation is CASSLGTSGGRRYEQYF. The full variable domain, rest sourced from reference TRBV5-1 and TRBJ2-7, is KAGVTQTPRYLIKTRGQQVTLSCSPISGHRSVSWYQQTPGQGLQFLFEYFSETQRNKGNFPGRFSGRQFSNSRSEMNVSTLELGDSALYLCASSLGTSGGRRYEQYFGPGTRLTVT.

This chain joins TRBV15 and TRBJ2-1, with D perhaps matching TRBD1 (6 bases). The length of the CDR3 is 16 residues. The V gene's germline CDR1 is LNHNV and CDR2 YYDKDF (reference sequence). V gave up 6 bases and J gave up 0 bases, with 15 bases separating them. In DNA, the CDR3 is TGTGCCACCAGAGTGACAGGCGACCCCTCCTACAATGAGCAGTTCTTC. This codes for CATRVTGDPSYNEQFF.

The chain recombines TRBV12-3 or TRBV12-4 with TRBJ2-2, with D perhaps TRBD1 or TRBD2 (6 bases each). The length of the CDR3 is 13 residues. Trimming cost V 3 bases and J 7 bases, with 9 bases left between them. The CDR3 reads CASSFKGGGELFF. CDR3 sequence (DNA): TGTGCCAGCAGTTTCAAGGGGGGCGGGGAGCTGTTTTTT.

This clonotype has at least ten counts. The rearrangement uses TRBV20-1 and TRBJ2-7, with a weak D call TRBD1 (5 bases). V was cut by 6 bases and J by 0 bases, with 9 bases left in between. Germline V gene data show CDR1 as DFQATT and CDR2 as SNEGSKA (reference sequence). The CDR3 extends over 12 amino acids. The CDR3 protein is CSATASSYEQYF. DNA of the CDR3: TGCAGTGCGACAGCCAGCTCCTACGAGCAGTACTTC.

V gene TRBV5-6 combines with J gene TRBJ2-7; the D gene is possibly TRBD1 (6 bases). The V gene's germline CDR1 is SGHDT and CDR2 YYEEEE. The ends were cut back, 2 bases at V and 5 bases at J, with 14 bases in the middle. CDR3 length equals 14 residues. This chain's CDR3 is CASSFGAGADEQYF. The CDR3 coding sequence is TGTGCCAGCAGCTTTGGGGCAGGGGCTGACGAGCAGTACTTC.

This clonotype was observed at least ten times. The gene calls are TRBV24-1 and TRBJ2-1; D not resolved. CDR3 length: 12 residues. V was clipped by 0 bases and J by 4 bases, with 0 bases between them. Germline-derived CDR1 and CDR2 are KGHDR and SFDVKD. As DNA, the CDR3 is TGTGCCACCAGTGATTTGTACAATGAGCAGTTCTTC. This encodes CATSDLYNEQFF.

A few counts support this clonotype. The V call is TRBV20-1, the J call TRBJ2-7; tentative D call: TRBD2 (6 bases). The V end lost 0 bases, the J end lost 9 bases, and 15 bases lay between the germline ends. The CDR3 has 13 residues. From germline, CDR1 is DFQATT and CDR2 SNEGSKA (reference sequence). The CDR3 spells CSARDWDLSGQYF. The CDR3 region has the DNA TGCAGTGCTAGAGATTGGGACTTAAGTGGGCAGTACTTC.

V and J are TRBV7-9 and TRBJ2-3; 14 bases align to TRBD2. The CDR3 sequence is 17 residues long. V gave up 5 bases and J gave up 4 bases; unmatched junction bases: 8. Germline V gene data show CDR1 as SEHNR and CDR2 as FQNEAQ (reference sequence). The CDR3 here is CASSPGTSGSLSDTQYF. The CDR3 DNA reads as TGTGCCAGCAGCCCCGGGACTAGCGGGAGTTTGTCAGATACGCAGTATTTT.

This clonotype has at least ten counts. V and J are TRBV7-9 and TRBJ2-1; 10 nucleotides align to TRBD1. After removal of 4 bases from V and 5 bases from J, the junction contained 5 bases not matched to a gene. CDR1 is SEHNR and CDR2 is FQNEAQ in the germline V gene (reference sequence). This CDR3 comprises 15 residues. The CDR3 nucleotides are TGTGCCAGCAGCTCCCGGGACAGGGGAAACAATGAGCAGTTCTTC. Protein product: CASSSRDRGNNEQFF. The full variable domain, in which reference TRBV7-9 and TRBJ2-1 provide the parts outside the CDR3, is DTGVSQNPRHKITKRGQNVTFRCDPISEHNRLYWYRQTLGQGPEFLTYFQNEAQLEKSRLLSDRFSAERPKGSFSTLEIQRTEQGDSAMYLCASSSRDRGNNEQFFGPGTRLTVL.

This clonotype was observed many times. This sequence joins TRBV7-2 and TRBJ2-5; no definite D call. The V end lost 5 bases, the J end lost 5 bases, and 18 bases lay between the germline ends. CDR1 is SGHTA, CDR2 FQGNSA, per germline. This CDR3 has 15 residues. The CDR3 nucleotides read TGTGCCAGCAGCCGCGCCGGGTCCAGCGTGGAGACCCAGTACTTC. Translating gives CASSRAGSSVETQYF.

This clonotype appeared a few times. V gene TRBV20-1 combines with J gene TRBJ2-7, with D possibly matching TRBD1 (6 bases). Germline V gene sequence: CDR1 DFQATT, CDR2 SNEGSKA (reference sequence). The CDR3 is made up of 14 amino acids. Trimming stripped 3 bases from V and 2 bases from J, with 14 bases between. The CDR3 DNA follows: TGCAGTGCTAGGGGGACAACTTCCGCCTACGAGCAGTACTTC. Translation: CSARGTTSAYEQYF.